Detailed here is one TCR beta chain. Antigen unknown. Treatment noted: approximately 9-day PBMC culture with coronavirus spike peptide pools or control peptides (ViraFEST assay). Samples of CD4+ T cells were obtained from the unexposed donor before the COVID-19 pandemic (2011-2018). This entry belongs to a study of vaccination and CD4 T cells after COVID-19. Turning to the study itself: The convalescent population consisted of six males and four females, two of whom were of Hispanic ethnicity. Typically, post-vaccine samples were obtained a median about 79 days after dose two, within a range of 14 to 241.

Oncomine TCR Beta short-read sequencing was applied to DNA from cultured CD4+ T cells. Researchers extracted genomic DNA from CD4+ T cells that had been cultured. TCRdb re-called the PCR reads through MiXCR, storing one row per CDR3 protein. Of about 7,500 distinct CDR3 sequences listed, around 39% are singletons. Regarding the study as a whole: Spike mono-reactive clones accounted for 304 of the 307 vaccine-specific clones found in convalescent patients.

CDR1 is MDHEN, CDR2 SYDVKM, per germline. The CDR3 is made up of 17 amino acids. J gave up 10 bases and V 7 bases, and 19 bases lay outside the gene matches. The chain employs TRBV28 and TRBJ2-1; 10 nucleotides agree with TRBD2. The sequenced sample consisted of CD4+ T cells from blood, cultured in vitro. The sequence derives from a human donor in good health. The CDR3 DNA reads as TGTGCCAGCATCCGAATTTTACTAGCGGGGAGGGTTGAAGAGCAGTTCTTC. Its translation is CASIRILLAGRVEEQFF.